This T cell receptor beta chain was captured in a study of cytomegalovirus exposure and HLA in healthy donors. Study as a whole: In an earlier analysis, around 100 million unique TCR beta sequences were found from about 180 million T cells. Of several hundred genotyped donors, roughly 81% clustered with self-reported Caucasian donors. General study results and limits: In all likelihood, a cluster of highly shared sequence variants was a sequencing artifact. Clonal expansion was found to be greater in HLA-associated TCR beta chains than in equally common others in a later analysis.

Looked up from germline, CDR1 is SGHRS and CDR2 is YFSETQ. V lost 4 bases, J lost 0 bases, and 8 bases lay in between. This CDR3 has 14 amino acids. As to this clone: Its cognate antigen is unknown.

PCR was performed using 60 Vbeta and 13 Jbeta primers. Clones were read by immunoSEQ multiplex PCR, and TCRdb kept only the in-frame ones, dropping some. The table records about 130,000 clones, around 80% of them present only once. Material for sequencing was PBMCs. This TCR was sampled from a man aged 25-40 years in good health. The chain employs TRBV5-1 and TRBJ1-3, with D tentatively TRBD1 (5 bases). The CDR3 is CASSQGSSGNTIYF. In nucleotides, the CDR3 is TGCGCCAGCAGCCAGGGCAGCTCTGGAAACACCATATATTTT.